These 27 T cell receptor beta chains came from one sample sequenced in a study of CD8 T cells in Susac syndrome. With random hexamers, reverse transcription was performed on roughly 0.45 to 1 ug of RNA. TCRdb re-analysed the immunoSEQ multiplex PCR reads in MiXCR, keeping a single row per CDR3 protein. The table has about 200,000 distinct CDR3 sequences, about 95% seen once; the top ten hold 0.1%. Sequenced sample: CD4+ T cells from PBMCs. Every receptor here comes from a human donor in good health.

V usage is TRBV18 and J usage is TRBJ1-2; D is perhaps TRBD1 (6 bases). The germline CDR1 and CDR2 sequences are KGHSH and LQKENI. This CDR3 contains 13 residues. Trimming shortened V by 6 bases and J by 4 bases, and 12 bases separated the two germline ends. In DNA, the CDR3 is TGTGCCAGCTCGCCCGCGGGGGCCTATGGCTACACCTTC. Protein: CASSPAGAYGYTF.

CDR3 protein: CASSLDLYPTDTQYF. The CDR3 DNA sequence: TGCGCCAGCAGCTTGGACCTCTACCCCACAGATACGCAGTATTTT. The chain has TRBV5-1 and TRBJ2-3, with D unresolved. Trimming removed 0 bases at V and 2 bases at J, with 10 bases between. Germline V gene sequence: CDR1 SGHRS, CDR2 YFSETQ. The CDR3 spans 15 residues.

The J gene is TRBJ2-1, the V gene TRBV4-1; 10 nucleotides align to TRBD2. CDR3 length: 19 amino acids. Trimming cost V 1 base and J 0 bases; bases outside gene matches: 9. From germline, CDR1 is MGHRA and CDR2 YSYEKL. The DNA of the CDR3 is TGCGCCAGCAGCCAAGTCCCTACTAGCGGGACACCCTCCTACAATGAGCAGTTCTTC. Translation gives CASSQVPTSGTPSYNEQFF.

The chain is built from TRBV5-4 and TRBJ1-1; 7 positions agree with TRBD1. The trim removed 4 bases at V and 11 bases at J, leaving 14 bases unmatched. This CDR3 contains 14 residues. Germline V gene data show CDR1 as SGHNT and CDR2 as YYREEE (reference sequence). The CDR3 spells CASSTTRDRSVAFF. The CDR3 DNA reads as TGTGCCAGCAGCACAACTAGGGACAGATCAGTCGCTTTCTTT.

The chain has TRBV24-1 and TRBJ2-5; 9 bases map to TRBD2. J lost 5 bases, V lost 1 base, and 7 bases had no gene match. The CDR3 runs 16 residues. Germline CDR1 KGHDR, CDR2 SFDVKD. CDR3 bases: TGTGCCACCAGTGATTTCGGCGGGAGGGCCGTTGAGACCCAGTACTTC. Protein sequence: CATSDFGGRAVETQYF.

The chain has TRBV30 and TRBJ1-2, with D possibly matching TRBD1 (6 bases). The CDR3 loop spans 12 amino acids. Trimming pared 1 base from V and 5 bases from J, leaving 8 bases between. In germline, CDR1 is GTSNPN, CDR2 SVGIG (reference sequence). The CDR3 region has the DNA TGTGCCTGGAGTGCTCAGGGGTATGGCTACACCTTC. Translation gives CAWSAQGYGYTF.

The chain uses TRBV12-5 and TRBJ2-5; D is unclear. The V gene's germline CDR1 is LGHNT and CDR2 FRNRAP. The CDR3 has 13 residues. The V gene lost 4 bases and the J gene lost 3 bases, with 9 bases spanning the gap. The CDR3 loop reads CASGSTEEETQYF. In nucleotides, the CDR3 is TGTGCTAGTGGTTCAACAGAAGAAGAGACCCAGTACTTC. The full variable domain, completed using reference TRBV12-5 and TRBJ2-5, is DARVTQTPRHKVTEMGQEVTMRCQPILGHNTVFWYRQTMMQGLELLAYFRNRAPLDDSGMPKDRFSAEMPDATLATLKIQPSEPRDSAVYFCASGSTEEETQYFGPGTRLLVL.

This chain connects TRBV4-3 to TRBJ2-1; a weak D match, TRBD1 (5 bases). The CDR3 is 17 residues long. The V gene's germline CDR1 is LGHNA and CDR2 YSLEER. V was shortened by 0 bases and J by 3 bases, with 15 bases between the two germline ends. Here the CDR3 reads CASSQDTGTPRYNEQFF. Written as DNA, the CDR3 is TGCGCCAGCAGCCAAGATACAGGAACCCCTCGCTACAATGAGCAGTTCTTC.

The V gene is TRBV24-1, the J gene TRBJ2-2, with unresolved D. Germline CDR1 and CDR2: KGHDR and SFDVKD. V lost 3 bases and J lost 4, with 2 bases in between. This CDR3 is built from 12 residues. The CDR3 here is CATSDPTGELFF. CDR3 bases: TGTGCCACCAGTGATCCCACCGGGGAGCTGTTTTTT.

The V and J genes are TRBV20-1 and TRBJ1-5, with no clear D. The CDR3 is made up of 12 amino acids. The V end was cut by 2 bases, the J end by 4 bases, with 6 bases between. The germline CDR1 and CDR2 sequences are DFQATT and SNEGSKA (reference sequence). The CDR3 bases are TGCAGTGCTAGACGGTGGAATCAGCCCCAGCATTTT. This gives the protein CSARRWNQPQHF.

The chain uses TRBV27 and TRBJ2-3, with D hard to call. Deletions cut 4 bases from V and 0 bases from J, with 11 bases between. The CDR3 consists of 15 residues. Germline V gene sequence: CDR1 MNHEY, CDR2 SMNVEV (reference sequence). The CDR3 DNA is TGTGCCAGCAGTTCCCCACGTTCTAGCACAGATACGCAGTATTTT. As protein: CASSSPRSSTDTQYF.

V usage is TRBV4-3 and J usage is TRBJ1-2, with a weak D call TRBD1 (6 bases). Germline CDR1 and CDR2: LGHNA and YSLEER. Trimming shortened V by 0 bases and J by 2 bases, and 16 bases separated the two germline ends. The CDR3 is made up of 17 amino acids. CDR3 sequence reads: CASSQDAGAFENYGYTF. CDR3 nucleotide sequence: TGCGCCAGCAGCCAAGACGCAGGGGCGTTTGAGAACTATGGCTACACCTTC.

The chain uses TRBV3-1 and TRBJ1-1; no firm D call. With 4 bases removed from V and 5 bases from J, the gap between germline ends came to 11 bases. The CDR3 runs 13 residues. Germline lookup yields CDR1 LGHDT and CDR2 YNNKEL (reference sequence). The DNA for the CDR3 is TGTGCCAGCAGCCCACAGAGGAGGACTGAAGCTTTCTTT. It yields the protein CASSPQRRTEAFF.

The chain employs TRBV7-9 and TRBJ1-4; 8 nucleotides line up with TRBD1. This CDR3 contains 16 residues. Germline assignment: CDR1 SEHNR and CDR2 FQNEAQ (reference sequence). Trimming cost V 0 bases and J 3 bases; bases outside gene matches: 3. Written as DNA, the CDR3 is TGTGCCAGCAGCTTAGCGACAGGGGAAGCTAATGAAAAACTGTTTTTT. This encodes CASSLATGEANEKLFF.

This clonotype is a singleton in its sample. This chain joins TRBV7-9 and TRBJ2-5, with D possibly called TRBD1 or TRBD2 (5 bases each). From germline, CDR1 is SEHNR and CDR2 FQNEAQ (reference sequence). V was shortened by 6 bases and J by 3 bases, with 14 bases between the two germline ends. This CDR3 is 14 amino acids long. CDR3 residues: CASRARGPEETQYF. The CDR3 DNA reads as TGTGCCAGCAGGGCCCGGGGACCCGAAGAGACCCAGTACTTC.

This clonotype is a singleton in its sample. This chain links TRBV9 with TRBJ1-1; D is undetermined. V was shortened by 0 bases and J by 13 bases, with 16 bases between the two germline ends. This CDR3 contains 13 residues. The germline V gene has CDR1 SGDLS and CDR2 YYNGEE. This CDR3 is CASSVANSLELFF. The CDR3 region has the DNA TGTGCCAGCAGCGTAGCGAACAGCCTGGAGCTTTTCTTT.

The rearrangement joins TRBV6-2 or TRBV6-3 to TRBJ1-2, with a weak D call TRBD1 (5 bases). The CDR3 is 14 amino acids. Germline assignment: CDR1 MNHEY and CDR2 SVGEGT. V was clipped by 0 bases and J by 4 bases, with 9 bases between them. The CDR3 reads CASSYSIDSYGYTF. In DNA form, the CDR3 reads TGTGCCAGCAGTTACTCGATAGACAGCTATGGCTACACCTTC.

This chain connects TRBV6-2 or TRBV6-3 to TRBJ1-5; D is uncertain. The CDR3 consists of 14 residues. V lost 4 bases and J 7 bases, leaving 14 bases between the germline ends. Germline loops: CDR1 MNHEY, CDR2 SVGEGT. The CDR3 loop is CASSSLPFDQPQHF. CDR3 in DNA: TGTGCCAGCAGTTCACTCCCTTTTGACCAGCCCCAGCATTTT.

In its sample, this clonotype was seen once. The V gene is TRBV29-1, the J gene TRBJ1-1, with TRBD1 as a possible D gene (5 bases). V lost 3 bases and J lost 1, with 9 bases in between. The CDR3 contains 13 residues. The V gene's germline CDR1 is SQVTM and CDR2 ANQGSEA. The CDR3, as DNA: TGCAGCGTTGAGCGGACACCGAACACTGAAGCTTTCTTT. Translation: CSVERTPNTEAFF.

V usage is TRBV28 and J usage is TRBJ1-5; TRBD1 matches 8 bases. J lost 5 bases, V lost 5 bases, and 11 bases had no gene match. The CDR3 loop spans 16 amino acids. Germline CDR1 is MDHEN and CDR2 is SYDVKM. In nucleotides, the CDR3 is TGTGCCAGCAGTAGACAGGGGTCTCAAGGGGATCAGCCCCAGCATTTT. Its translation: CASSRQGSQGDQPQHF.

This clonotype showed up just a few times. The germline gene is not matched at one end of the junction; a read error may be the cause. The chain uses TRBV5-1 and TRBJ2-3; D tentatively fits TRBD1 or TRBD2 (6 bases each). Germline CDR1 SGHRS, CDR2 YFSETQ. The CDR3 spans 15 residues. The CDR3 sequence is CASSLDGGRTDTQYF. In nucleotides, the CDR3 is TGTGCCAGCAGTTTAGACGGGGGCCGCACAGATACGCAGTATTTT.

V is TRBV3-1 and J is TRBJ1-1; possible D gene TRBD1, 5 bases. Germline loops: CDR1 LGHDT, CDR2 YNNKEL (reference sequence). Trimming took off 0 bases at V and 3 bases at J, with 11 bases between the two ends. The CDR3 loop spans 15 amino acids. The CDR3, as DNA: TGTGCCAGCAGCCAAGAGGCCGGGGCGGACACTGAAGCTTTCTTT. Translation gives CASSQEAGADTEAFF.

The genes are TRBV9 and TRBJ1-1; maybe TRBD1 (5 bases). Germline values: CDR1 SGDLS, CDR2 YYNGEE. V lost 0 bases, J lost 6 bases, and 9 bases lay in between. The CDR3 has 13 amino acids. CDR3 in DNA: TGTGCCAGCAGCGTAGACAGGAGGGCTGAAGCTTTCTTT. Translated: CASSVDRRAEAFF.

V usage is TRBV5-4 and J usage is TRBJ2-1; the match to TRBD2 covers 9 bases. The V segment lost 4 bases and the J segment 5 bases; nucleotides outside the gene matches: 13. The CDR3 contains 17 residues. In germline, CDR1 is SGHNT, CDR2 YYREEE (reference sequence). The CDR3 DNA reads as TGTGCCAGCAGCCGCCGGACCCTAGCGGGACAAGACAATGAGCAGTTCTTC. It specifies CASSRRTLAGQDNEQFF.

V and J are TRBV3-1 and TRBJ2-3, with TRBD2 matching over 9 bases. V trimming: 4 bases; J trimming: 1 base; junction bases outside the gene matches: 6. This CDR3 comprises 16 residues. Germline V gene data show CDR1 as LGHDT and CDR2 as YNNKEL (reference sequence). CDR3: CASSPSPSGGTDTQYF. CDR3 coding DNA: TGTGCCAGCAGCCCCAGTCCTAGCGGGGGCACAGATACGCAGTATTTT.

The count of this clonotype is one. This rearrangement joins TRBV25-1 to TRBJ2-5, with 7 bases identical to TRBD1. CDR3 size: 15 residues. The V gene's germline CDR1 is MGHDK and CDR2 SYGVNS. With V trimmed by 3 bases and J by 2 bases, 6 bases remained unmatched. CDR3 in DNA: TGTGCCAGCAGTGATGGGGACAGTTTTCAAGAGACCCAGTACTTC. Encoded protein: CASSDGDSFQETQYF. The complete variable domain, with remaining parts taken from reference TRBV25-1 and TRBJ2-5, reads EADIYQTPRYLVIGTGKKITLECSQTMGHDKMYWYQQDPGMELHLIHYSYGVNSTEKGDLSSESTVSRIRTEHFPLTLESARPSHTSQYLCASSDGDSFQETQYFGPGTRLLVL.

V is TRBV24-1 and J is TRBJ2-1, with unresolved D. This CDR3 has 15 residues. The V end lost 4 bases, the J end lost 0 bases, and 9 bases lay between the germline ends. Germline CDR1 reads KGHDR; CDR2 reads SFDVKD. The CDR3 protein is CATSDPQASYNEQFF. The DNA for the CDR3 is TGTGCCACCAGTGACCCTCAAGCCTCCTACAATGAGCAGTTCTTC.